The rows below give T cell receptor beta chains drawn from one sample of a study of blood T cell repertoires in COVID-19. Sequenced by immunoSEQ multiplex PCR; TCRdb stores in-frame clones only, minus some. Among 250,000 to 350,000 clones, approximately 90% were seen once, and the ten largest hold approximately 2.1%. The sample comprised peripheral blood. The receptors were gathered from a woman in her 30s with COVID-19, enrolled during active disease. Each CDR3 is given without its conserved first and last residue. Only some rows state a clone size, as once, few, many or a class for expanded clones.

CDR3aa: ASSAGTSGTDTQY
abundance: -
v_gene: TRBV10-1
len: 13

CDR3aa: ASSEPTGTSGELF
abundance: -
v_gene: TRBV25-1
len: 13

CDR3aa: ATSGYSQSGYT
abundance: -
v_gene: TRBV24-1
len: 11

CDR3aa: AWSQKTGGAGYGYT
abundance: -
v_gene: TRBV30
len: 14

CDR3aa: ASSPQAGVGEQF
abundance: -
v_gene: TRBV19
len: 12

CDR3aa: ASSMGGPREGPAGELF
abundance: -
v_gene: TRBV21-1
len: 16

CDR3aa: ASSPPALENYGYT
abundance: few
v_gene: TRBV18
len: 13

CDR3aa: ASSDQTMGRAF
abundance: -
v_gene: TRBV25-1
len: 11

CDR3aa: ASRLAGAGNEQF
abundance: once
v_gene: TRBV6-5
len: 12

CDR3aa: ASSVGARLGQYEQY
abundance: -
v_gene: TRBV9
len: 14

CDR3aa: ASSSGTGGINEQY
abundance: -
v_gene: TRBV9
len: 13

CDR3aa: ASIARGVRNTEAF
abundance: -
v_gene: TRBV19
len: 13

CDR3aa: ASSFSGTGTDTQY
abundance: -
v_gene: TRBV5-1
len: 13

CDR3aa: ASSIGLAGGGYSDNEQF
abundance: -
v_gene: TRBV11-2
len: 17

CDR3aa: ASSYAGGGFNGYT
abundance: -
v_gene: TRBV6-6
len: 13

CDR3aa: ASSFRQARNTEAF
abundance: -
v_gene: TRBV27
len: 13

CDR3aa: ASNEGVMQPQH
abundance: -
v_gene: TRBV19
len: 11

CDR3aa: ASSRLTTGLIYGYT
abundance: -
v_gene: TRBV27
len: 14

CDR3aa: ASSLTRGQGRTDTQY
abundance: -
v_gene: TRBV27
len: 15

CDR3aa: ASSLRLTSGSAEQF
abundance: -
v_gene: TRBV5-1
len: 14

CDR3aa: ATSRDGLAEQY
abundance: few
v_gene: TRBV15
len: 11

CDR3aa: ASTPWQGAALGQPQH
abundance: -
v_gene: TRBV19
len: 15

CDR3aa: ASSSMNTEAF
abundance: -
v_gene: TRBV5-4
len: 10

CDR3aa: ASSDREDSPLH
abundance: -
v_gene: TRBV12-3/TRBV12-4
len: 11

CDR3aa: ASSHSGTSGRALGSYNEQF
abundance: -
v_gene: TRBV4-1
len: 19

CDR3aa: ASSSNSGPNEQF
abundance: -
v_gene: TRBV5-1
len: 12

CDR3aa: ASSPSSQGRGYT
abundance: -
v_gene: TRBV5-4
len: 12

CDR3aa: ASSIGQGAKNIQY
abundance: -
v_gene: TRBV19
len: 13

CDR3aa: ASSQEEGNVHEQY
abundance: -
v_gene: TRBV3-1/TRBV3-2
len: 13

CDR3aa: ASSPGQGTYEQY
abundance: -
v_gene: TRBV9
len: 12

CDR3aa: ASSQEQVPYEQY
abundance: -
v_gene: TRBV4-1
len: 12

CDR3aa: ASSLLQDRLNTGELF
abundance: -
v_gene: TRBV28
len: 15

CDR3aa: ASSMGGGLNEKLF
abundance: -
v_gene: TRBV5-1
len: 13

CDR3aa: AWSPARGVTDTQY
abundance: -
v_gene: TRBV30
len: 13

CDR3aa: ASSLEGSGRPNTGELF
abundance: -
v_gene: TRBV5-1
len: 16

CDR3aa: ASLETLGGETQY
abundance: -
v_gene: TRBV28
len: 12

CDR3aa: ASSPWTSGGETQY
abundance: -
v_gene: TRBV13
len: 13

CDR3aa: ASRDPTGGWDEQY
abundance: -
v_gene: TRBV2
len: 13

CDR3aa: ASSLLQGGVQDYEQY
abundance: -
v_gene: TRBV5-4
len: 15

CDR3aa: ASTFNEQF
abundance: -
v_gene: TRBV6-5
len: 8

CDR3aa: ASSQAGSSNEQF
abundance: -
v_gene: TRBV4-2
len: 12

CDR3aa: ASNRLAGYNEQF
abundance: -
v_gene: TRBV28
len: 12

CDR3aa: ASSIRLLQINQPQH
abundance: -
v_gene: TRBV19
len: 14

CDR3aa: ASSSFSGRTYNEQF
abundance: -
v_gene: TRBV5-4
len: 14

CDR3aa: ASSLGTDQPQH
abundance: -
v_gene: TRBV5-1
len: 11

CDR3aa: ASSPGASGGTDTQY
abundance: -
v_gene: TRBV7-7
len: 14

CDR3aa: ASSLGDMTGTGYEQY
abundance: -
v_gene: TRBV13
len: 15

CDR3aa: ASSMTSGSWGTQY
abundance: -
v_gene: TRBV6-5
len: 13

CDR3aa: ASSDGLAGGYEQY
abundance: -
v_gene: TRBV5-1
len: 13

CDR3aa: ASSPQGETQY
abundance: -
v_gene: TRBV5-1
len: 10

CDR3aa: ASSLALGTYGYT
abundance: -
v_gene: TRBV5-1
len: 12

CDR3aa: AWSGGSPIEQY
abundance: once
v_gene: TRBV30
len: 11

CDR3aa: ASGPDTGNTEAF
abundance: -
v_gene: TRBV12-5
len: 12

CDR3aa: ASSLAGGTDTQY
abundance: -
v_gene: TRBV18
len: 12

CDR3aa: AWSLGQGASNEKLF
abundance: -
v_gene: TRBV30
len: 14